One sample yielded the 2 T cell receptor beta chains listed below, sequenced in a study of cytomegalovirus exposure and HLA in healthy donors. PCR involved 60 Vbeta and 13 Jbeta primers. Measured with immunoSEQ multiplex PCR; TCRdb has only the in-frame clones, and not every one. The sample includes 120,000 or so clones, 65% to 80% of them seen just once. Sequenced input: PBMCs. The receptors derive from a man aged 25-45 years in good health and CMV-seronegative.

The CDR3 DNA sequence: TGTGCCAGCAGCTGGGCGGGATCCTACGAGCAGTACTTC. As protein: CASSWAGSYEQYF. This sequence joins TRBV7-8 and TRBJ2-5; D possibly corresponds to TRBD2 (6 bases). Matching the DNA end better, TRBJ2-7 makes the J call doubtful. The CDR3 spans 13 residues. CDR1 and CDR2 (germline): SGHVS, FQNEAQ.

The chain recombines TRBV4-1 with TRBJ2-7; maybe TRBD2 (6 bases). The V end was cut by 4 bases, the J end by 1 base, with 14 bases between. Germline V CDR1 and CDR2: MGHRA, YSYEKL. CDR3 length equals 15 residues. The CDR3 region is CASSPTGLESYEQYF. For the CDR3, the DNA is TGCGCCAGCAGCCCCACGGGACTCGAGTCCTACGAGCAGTACTTC.